The present T cell receptor beta chain was sequenced within a study of shared clonotypes between healthy human individuals. As to this clone: Its antigen is not identified.

The CDR3 loop spans 12 amino acids. The V gene lost 2 bases and the J gene lost 6 bases, with 8 bases spanning the gap. Germline V CDR1 and CDR2: SGHTA, FQGTGA. Study findings and constraints: All-four-donor shared clonotypes had higher generation probabilities than non-shared clonotypes did. Larger richness was generally estimated for naive than memory subsets.

Original handling: ImmunoSEQ only sent back junction sequences with no quality scores, so filtering was done differently. Assay used: immunoSEQ multiplex PCR; TCRdb lists only in-frame clones, some missing. Clone size and V and J calls were adopted from that table, with D and trimming inferred from the DNA. The sample holds a few million clones, more than 80% seen once. Material for sequencing was naive CD4+ T cells from PBMCs. The subset: CD45RA+ positively selected. This TCR was recovered from a young man in good health. Some clones in this sample may be carry-over from other donors' samples. V is TRBV7-3 and J is TRBJ2-7; D gene uncertain. The CDR3 nucleotides are TGTGCCAGCAGCTTATCGAGCTGCGAGCAGTACTTC. Translating it yields CASSLSSCEQYF.